This TCR beta chain comes out of a study of blood T cell repertoires in COVID-19. Study details: There were acute and convalescent COVID-19 samples, and they came from the United States, Italy and Spain. The cDNA or gDNA used as material had been derived from T cells, B-cell-depleted T cells, or PBMCs.

V gave up 4 bases and J gave up 4 bases, with 19 bases separating them. The CDR3 sequence is 16 residues long. Germline CDR1 SGDLS, CDR2 YYNGEE. As originally analysed: Nucleated cell number was recorded as an estimate derived from reference gene primer amplification. The repertoire was sequenced with immunoSEQ multiplex PCR; TCRdb's copy has only in-frame clones and lacks some. V and J calls and clone size are given by that table; D and trimming were obtained from the DNA. Of some 16,000 clones in the sample, around nine tenths were seen once. The chain recombines TRBV9 with TRBJ2-3, with a possible D match to TRBD2 (5 bases). The sequence was obtained from a human donor in a cohort sampled during active COVID-19. The sample consisted of peripheral blood. CDR3 nucleotide sequence: TGTGCCAGCAGCTTACTTGCAGTGGACGGGGCAGATACGCAGTATTTT. It yields the protein CASSLLAVDGADTQYF.